What follows is one T cell receptor beta chain and its context. The antigen is undetermined. The data originate from a study of cytomegalovirus exposure and HLA in healthy donors. Points from the study as a whole: DRB1 showed the most TCR associations and HLA-C the fewest in a later analysis, as rates varied by HLA locus.

It was with 60 Vbeta and 13 Jbeta primers that the PCR ran. Using immunoSEQ multiplex PCR, the repertoire was profiled, and TCRdb retains in-frame clones only, with some absent. The sample holds roughly 200,000 clones, 70% to 80% seen once. Germline CDR1 reads WSHSY; CDR2 reads SAAADI. Trimming pared 6 bases from V and 7 bases from J, leaving 15 bases between. This CDR3 contains 14 residues. The sample was PBMCs. The clonotype originates from a girl between 5 and 17 years old in good health and CMV-seropositive. The V and J genes are TRBV10-2 and TRBJ1-4, with D hard to call. CDR3 loop: CASRAAGLSEKLFF. The CDR3 nucleotides read TGCGCCAGCAGGGCGGCGGGTTTGAGTGAAAAACTGTTTTTT.